Described below is a single T cell receptor (beta chain) sequence and its context. What it binds is unknown. This entry belongs to a study of shared clonotypes between healthy human individuals. Overall study findings and caveats: The study found 4.5% to 5% of naive CD4 clonotypes shared across four donors.

Profiled with immunoSEQ multiplex PCR; TCRdb holds only in-frame clones, not every one. The data contain around 1.9 million clones, roughly 95% of them seen just once; the ten biggest clones take up around 1.8%. V was shortened by 4 bases and J by 5 bases, with 12 bases between the two germline ends. Germline V gives CDR1 MNHNS, CDR2 SASEGT. The CDR3 extends over 15 amino acids. CD8 cells classed as naive were CD45RO-negative and positively selected for CCR7, excluding terminally differentiated effector memory CD45RA+ cells. Material for sequencing was naive CD8+ T cells from PBMCs. This clonotype was sampled from a man aged 18-30 years in good health. Some clones in this sample may be carry-over from other donors' samples. The chain has TRBV6-1 and TRBJ2-6, with no clear D. The CDR3 protein is CASSVVTRWANVLTF. The CDR3 nucleotides read TGTGCCAGCAGTGTAGTAACTCGCTGGGCCAACGTCCTGACTTTC.